This TCR beta chain came from a study of CD8+ T cells in alopecia areata. cDNA serving as the sequencing template came from extracted, reverse transcribed RNA. The protocol was immunoSEQ multiplex PCR, while the TCRdb copy is restricted to in-frame clones and leaves out a portion. There are about 140,000 clones in the sample; 55% occur only once, and approximately 4.8% lies in the top ten. Study-level points and caveats: Lesional scalp displayed greater clonality than normal scalp, most notably in alopecia totalis/universalis.

There are a few counts of this clone. Its antigen is not identified. The CDR3 is 14 residues long. The germline V gene encodes CDR1 SGHRS and CDR2 YFSETQ. Trimming pared 0 bases from V and 11 bases from J, leaving 14 bases between. This clonotype was sampled from a human donor in good health. The sample taken for sequencing was CD4+ T cells sorted from blood. V and J are TRBV5-1 and TRBJ1-4; D might be TRBD1 (6 bases). This CDR3 reads CASSLEGDLGKLFF. CDR3 nucleotides: TGCGCCAGCAGCTTGGAGGGGGACCTGGGGAAACTGTTTTTT.